Each of the 3 T cell receptor beta chains below was sequenced from the same sample in a study of blood T cell repertoires in COVID-19. Libraries were prepared by immunoSEQ multiplex PCR; TCRdb keeps only in-frame clonotypes and omits some of them. The table has a few hundred thousand clones, roughly 81% seen once; the top ten hold around 0.98%. The sequencing input was peripheral blood. The receptors derive from a middle-aged man with acute or convalescent COVID-19.

V gene TRBV5-5 combines with J gene TRBJ1-4, with 9 nucleotides matching TRBD1. CDR3 length equals 16 residues. V was pared by 4 bases and J by 8 bases, with 12 bases of the junction left unmatched. CDR1 is SGHKS, CDR2 YYEKEE, per germline (reference sequence). The CDR3 DNA reads as TGTGCCAGCAGCCTCCTCAGACAGGGGGGTGACGAAAAACTGTTTTTT. It is translated as CASSLLRQGGDEKLFF. The full variable domain, in which reference TRBV5-5 and TRBJ1-4 provide the parts outside the CDR3, is DAGVTQSPTHLIKTRGQQVTLRCSPISGHKSVSWYQQVLGQGPQFIFQYYEKEERGRGNFPDRFSARQFPNYSSELNVNALLLGDSALYLCASSLLRQGGDEKLFFGSGTQLSVL.

J is TRBJ1-5 and V is TRBV25-1; the D gene is possibly TRBD1 (6 bases). V lost 5 bases and J lost 9, with 11 bases in between. Germline V gives CDR1 MGHDK, CDR2 SYGVNS. This CDR3 has 12 residues. CDR3 coding DNA: TGTGCCAGCAGTACAGGGCTGATGCCCCAGCATTTT. Its protein product is CASSTGLMPQHF.

The chain uses TRBV25-1 and TRBJ1-2; D perhaps matches TRBD1 (5 bases). Trimming stripped 7 bases from V and 8 bases from J, with 11 bases between. Germline assignment: CDR1 MGHDK and CDR2 SYGVNS. The CDR3 has 11 amino acids. The CDR3 DNA reads as TGTGCCAGCACCAAGGGGCAAGGCTACACCTTC. As protein: CASTKGQGYTF.